The entry below gives a single T cell receptor beta chain sequence along with its context. Its antigen is unidentified. The CDR3 has 13 amino acids. The germline gives CDR1 MDHEN, CDR2 SYDVKM. V was trimmed by 10 bases and J by 0 bases, leaving 12 bases between them. The data belong to a study of long-term antiretroviral therapy in people with HIV. Study-level results: Controls had broader CDR3 length ranges than HIV repertoires did. For ART adherence, viral resistance and therapy changes, no data were available.

Run at survey level, the immunoSEQ assay was version v3.0. Data came from immunoSEQ multiplex PCR; TCRdb stores just in-frame clones and leaves some out. In the table there are some 14,000 clones, roughly four fifths of which are singletons. The receptor's source is a man aged 40-55 years with HIV. The sample here was unsorted PBMCs, taken just before starting antiretroviral therapy. The rearrangement joins TRBV28 to TRBJ1-1, with TRBD1 as a possible D gene (5 bases). The CDR3 sequence is CATWGSLNTEAFF. In DNA, the CDR3 is TGTGCCACCTGGGGCAGCTTGAACACTGAAGCTTTCTTT.